This passage covers 10 T cell receptor beta chains from one sample sequenced in a study of cytomegalovirus exposure and HLA in healthy donors. PCR was performed using 60 Vbeta and 13 Jbeta primers. The repertoire was sequenced with immunoSEQ multiplex PCR; TCRdb's copy has only in-frame clones and lacks some. The profile shows about 150,000 clones, approximately 70% of them singletons. The sequenced sample consisted of PBMCs. These receptors all come from a woman aged 55-70 years in good health and CMV-seropositive.

V and J are TRBV7-9 and TRBJ1-1; 10 nucleotides align to TRBD1. Per the germline V gene, CDR1 is SEHNR and CDR2 is FQNEAQ (reference sequence). This CDR3 is 18 amino acids long. Trimming at V came to 5 bases and at J to 3 bases, leaving 15 bases not matched to a gene. The CDR3 region has the DNA TGTGCCAGCAGCCATTATGCAACCGGGACAGGGGAGGACACTGAAGCTTTCTTT. It encodes CASSHYATGTGEDTEAFF.

V is TRBV6-1 and J is TRBJ1-2; TRBD1 aligns across 9 bases. The V gene's germline CDR1 is MNHNS and CDR2 SASEGT. CDR3 size: 14 residues. The junction had 3 bases not matched to a gene; V was cut back by 4 bases and J by 3 bases. CDR3 region: CASSGWTGDYGYTF. The CDR3 nucleotides are TGTGCCAGCAGTGGGTGGACAGGGGACTATGGCTACACCTTC.

This clone came up once. The chain has TRBV19 and TRBJ1-2, with TRBD1 identical over 8 bases. Germline CDR1 LNHDA, CDR2 SQIVND (reference sequence). With V trimmed by 9 bases and J by 2 bases, 5 bases remained unmatched. This CDR3 is 13 amino acids long. CDR3 region: CARQDRANYGYTF. As DNA, the CDR3 is TGTGCCAGACAGGACAGGGCCAACTATGGCTACACCTTC.

This chain uses TRBV2 with TRBJ2-7, with 12 positions matching TRBD1. The CDR3 runs to 16 residues. With V trimmed by 6 bases and J by 2 bases, 8 bases remained unmatched. The V gene's germline CDR1 is SNHLY and CDR2 FYNNEI. The CDR3 coding sequence is TGTGCCAGCAGGATTGAAGGGACAGGGGGCCCCTACGAGCAGTACTTC. Amino acid sequence: CASRIEGTGGPYEQYF.

The chain joins TRBV7-2 to TRBJ2-7, with a possible D match to TRBD2 (7 bases). The CDR3 has 15 residues. Germline V gene data show CDR1 as SGHTA and CDR2 as FQGNSA. With 1 base removed from V and 2 bases from J, the gap between germline ends came to 12 bases. In DNA, the CDR3 is TGTGCCAGCAGCTTAGAGGGGGGAGGGCCCTACGAGCAGTACTTC. Amino acid sequence: CASSLEGGGPYEQYF. The entire variable domain, with the rest obtained from reference TRBV7-2 and TRBJ2-7, is as follows: GAGVSQSPSNKVTEKGKDVELRCDPISGHTALYWYRQSLGQGLEFLIYFQGNSAPDKSGLPSDRFSAERTGGSVSTLTIQRTQQEDSAVYLCASSLEGGGPYEQYFGPGTRLTVT.

This clone appeared a few times. At one boundary the junction diverges from the germline segment, which might be a read error. The chain couples TRBV7-9 to TRBJ1-1, with a tentative D call TRBD1 (5 bases). CDR3 size: 12 residues. Germline values: CDR1 SEHNR, CDR2 FQNEAQ (reference sequence). The CDR3 region is CSSSLDSTEAFF. CDR3 DNA sequence: TGTTCCAGCAGCTTAGACAGCACTGAAGCTTTCTTT. Filled out from reference TRBV7-9 and TRBJ1-1, the complete variable domain reads DTGVSQNPRHKITKRGQNVTFRCDPISEHNRLYWYRQTLGQGPEFLTYFQNEAQLEKSRLLSDRFSAERPKGSFSTLEIQRTEQGDSAMYLCSSSLDSTEAFFGQGTRLTVV.

This clone was picked up a small number of times. The rearrangement joins TRBV6-5 to TRBJ1-1, with D hard to call. CDR1 and CDR2 from the germline V gene are MNHEY and SVGAGI. The CDR3 is made up of 13 amino acids. Trimming pared 6 bases from V and 4 bases from J, leaving 12 bases between. The chain's CDR3 is CASSPPTRTEAFF. CDR3 sequence (DNA): TGTGCCAGCAGCCCCCCCACACGCACTGAAGCTTTCTTT.

This clone appeared a few times. This chain uses TRBV19 with TRBJ1-2; maybe TRBD1 (6 bases). Germline V gene lookup returns CDR1 LNHDA and CDR2 SQIVND (reference sequence). Trimming stripped 3 bases from V and 4 bases from J, with 15 bases between. CDR3 length: 15 amino acids. In DNA, the CDR3 is TGTGCCAGTAGTATCGCTTTAGGACAGCTCTATGGCTACACCTTC. Translation: CASSIALGQLYGYTF.

The genes are TRBV30 and TRBJ2-4; unclear D gene. The germline V gene has CDR1 GTSNPN and CDR2 SVGIG (reference sequence). This CDR3 is built from 15 residues. V lost 0 bases to trimming and J lost 4 bases, with 13 bases between them. The CDR3 loop reads CAWSVLGQRKNIQYF. CDR3 nucleotide sequence: TGTGCCTGGAGTGTACTCGGCCAGAGGAAAAACATTCAGTACTTC.

The table lists this clone with a few counts. CDR3 region: CATSSAGGYGYTF. In nucleotides, the CDR3 is TGTGCCACCAGCTCCGCAGGGGGCTATGGCTACACCTTC. This sequence joins TRBV15 and TRBJ1-2; TRBD1 aligns across 7 bases. J gave up 4 bases and V 5 bases, and 4 bases lay outside the gene matches. The germline V gene encodes CDR1 LNHNV and CDR2 YYDKDF (reference sequence). The CDR3 runs to 13 residues.